This T cell receptor (beta chain) appears in the sequencing data of a study of blood T cell repertoires in COVID-19. Study-level background: Sources were T cells, B-cell-depleted T cells, or PBMCs; the material itself was cDNA or gDNA.

As handled by the study authors: From reference gene primer amplification, estimates of nucleated cell counts were derived. Some clones are missing from TCRdb's copy, which holds only in-frame ones; the method was immunoSEQ multiplex PCR. Clone size and V and J calls were adopted from that table, with D and trimming inferred from the DNA. Of some 65,000 clones listed, around 90% were seen once; the top ten hold around 0.47%. Sequenced sample: peripheral blood. The source of this sequence is a man in his fifties with COVID-19, enrolled during active disease.

CDR3 protein: CASRPDRELWNTEAFF. CDR3 bases: TGTGCCAGCAGGCCTGACAGGGAATTGTGGAACACTGAAGCTTTCTTT. The V gene is TRBV27, the J gene TRBJ1-1; 7 nucleotides agree with TRBD1. Germline V gene lookup returns CDR1 MNHEY and CDR2 SMNVEV (reference sequence). V trimming: 6 bases; J trimming: 1 base; junction bases outside the gene matches: 11. The CDR3 runs to 16 residues.